The clone carrying this T cell receptor (beta chain) has only one observation. The sample carries other DNA sequences with the same CDR3. Original processing methods: Researchers report that nucleated cell counts were estimated from reference gene primer amplification. Data came from immunoSEQ multiplex PCR; TCRdb stores just in-frame clones and leaves some out. The V and J calls and the clone size are those of that table, but D and trimming were determined from the DNA. The data show about 160,000 clones, about 86% seen once. The data belong to a study of blood T cell repertoires in COVID-19. The wider study: Acute-phase and convalescent COVID-19 samples originated in the United States, Italy and Spain. In each case, the material was cDNA or gDNA derived from T cells, B-cell-depleted T cells, or PBMCs.

The origin of this receptor is a man in his fifties or sixties with active or convalescent COVID-19. The sequencing sample was made of peripheral blood.

As DNA, the CDR3 is TGTGCCAGCAGCGGGGGACAGGGGCGTATGAACACTGAAGCTTTCTTT. This sequence encodes CASSGGQGRMNTEAFF. This sequence joins TRBV2 and TRBJ1-1, with 10 bases aligning to TRBD1. Per the germline V gene, CDR1 is SNHLY and CDR2 is FYNNEI. V dropped 6 bases and J dropped 0; count of bases not matched to a gene: 7. The CDR3 spans 16 residues.